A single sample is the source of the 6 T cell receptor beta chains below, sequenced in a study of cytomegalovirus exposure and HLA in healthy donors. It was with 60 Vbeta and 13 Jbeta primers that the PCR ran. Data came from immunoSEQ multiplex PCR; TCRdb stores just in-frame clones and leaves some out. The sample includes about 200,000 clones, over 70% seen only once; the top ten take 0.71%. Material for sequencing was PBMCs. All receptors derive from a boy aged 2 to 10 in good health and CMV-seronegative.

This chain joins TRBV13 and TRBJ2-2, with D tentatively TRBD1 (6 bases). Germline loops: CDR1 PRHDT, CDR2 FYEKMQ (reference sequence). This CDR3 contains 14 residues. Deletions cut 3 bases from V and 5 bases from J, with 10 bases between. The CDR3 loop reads CASSFPGETGELFF. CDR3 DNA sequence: TGTGCCAGCAGCTTCCCAGGGGAAACCGGGGAGCTGTTTTTT.

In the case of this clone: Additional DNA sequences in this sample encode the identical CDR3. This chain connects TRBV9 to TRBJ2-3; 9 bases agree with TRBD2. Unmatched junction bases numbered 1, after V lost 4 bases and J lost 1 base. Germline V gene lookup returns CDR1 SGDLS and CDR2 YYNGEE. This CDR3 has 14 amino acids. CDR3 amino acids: CASSRGGGTDTQYF. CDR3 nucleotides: TGTGCCAGCAGCCGCGGGGGGGGCACAGATACGCAGTATTTT.

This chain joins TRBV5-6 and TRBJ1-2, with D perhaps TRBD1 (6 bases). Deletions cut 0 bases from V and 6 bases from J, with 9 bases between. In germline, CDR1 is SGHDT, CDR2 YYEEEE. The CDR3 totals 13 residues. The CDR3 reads CASSLAAGDGYTF. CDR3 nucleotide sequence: TGTGCCAGCAGCTTGGCGGCAGGGGATGGCTACACCTTC.

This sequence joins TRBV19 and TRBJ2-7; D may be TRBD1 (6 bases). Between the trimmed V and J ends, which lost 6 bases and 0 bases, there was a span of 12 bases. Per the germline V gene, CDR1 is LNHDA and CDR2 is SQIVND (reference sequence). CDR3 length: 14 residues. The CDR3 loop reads CASSPTGGSYEQYF. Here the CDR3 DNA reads TGTGCCAGTAGCCCGACAGGAGGCTCCTACGAGCAGTACTTC.

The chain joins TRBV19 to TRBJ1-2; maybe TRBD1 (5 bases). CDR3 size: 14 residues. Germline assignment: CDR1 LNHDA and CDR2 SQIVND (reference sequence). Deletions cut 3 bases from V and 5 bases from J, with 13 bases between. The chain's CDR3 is CASSMGQGGYGYTF. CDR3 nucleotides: TGTGCCAGTAGTATGGGTCAGGGAGGGTATGGCTACACCTTC.

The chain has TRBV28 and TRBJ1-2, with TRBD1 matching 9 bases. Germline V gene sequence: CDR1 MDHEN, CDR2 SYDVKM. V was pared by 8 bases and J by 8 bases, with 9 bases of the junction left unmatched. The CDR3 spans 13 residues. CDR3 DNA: TGTGCCAGCGGGACAGGGACTGTCTTGGGCTACACCTTC. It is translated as CASGTGTVLGYTF.